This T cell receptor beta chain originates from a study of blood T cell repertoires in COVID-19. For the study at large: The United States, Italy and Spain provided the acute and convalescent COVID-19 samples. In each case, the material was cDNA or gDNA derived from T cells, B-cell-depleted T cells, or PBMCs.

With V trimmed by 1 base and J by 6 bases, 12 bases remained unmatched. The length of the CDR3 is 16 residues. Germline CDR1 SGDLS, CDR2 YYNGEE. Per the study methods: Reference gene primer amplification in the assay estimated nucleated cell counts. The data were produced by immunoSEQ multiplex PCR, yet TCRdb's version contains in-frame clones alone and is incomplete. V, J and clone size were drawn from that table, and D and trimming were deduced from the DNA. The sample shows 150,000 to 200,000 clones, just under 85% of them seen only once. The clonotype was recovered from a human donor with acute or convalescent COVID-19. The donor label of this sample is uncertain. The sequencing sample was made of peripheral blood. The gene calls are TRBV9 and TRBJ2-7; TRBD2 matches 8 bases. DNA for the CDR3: TGTGCCAGCAGCGTACAAGCGGGAGTTGGAGTACGCGAGCAGTACTTC. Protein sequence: CASSVQAGVGVREQYF.